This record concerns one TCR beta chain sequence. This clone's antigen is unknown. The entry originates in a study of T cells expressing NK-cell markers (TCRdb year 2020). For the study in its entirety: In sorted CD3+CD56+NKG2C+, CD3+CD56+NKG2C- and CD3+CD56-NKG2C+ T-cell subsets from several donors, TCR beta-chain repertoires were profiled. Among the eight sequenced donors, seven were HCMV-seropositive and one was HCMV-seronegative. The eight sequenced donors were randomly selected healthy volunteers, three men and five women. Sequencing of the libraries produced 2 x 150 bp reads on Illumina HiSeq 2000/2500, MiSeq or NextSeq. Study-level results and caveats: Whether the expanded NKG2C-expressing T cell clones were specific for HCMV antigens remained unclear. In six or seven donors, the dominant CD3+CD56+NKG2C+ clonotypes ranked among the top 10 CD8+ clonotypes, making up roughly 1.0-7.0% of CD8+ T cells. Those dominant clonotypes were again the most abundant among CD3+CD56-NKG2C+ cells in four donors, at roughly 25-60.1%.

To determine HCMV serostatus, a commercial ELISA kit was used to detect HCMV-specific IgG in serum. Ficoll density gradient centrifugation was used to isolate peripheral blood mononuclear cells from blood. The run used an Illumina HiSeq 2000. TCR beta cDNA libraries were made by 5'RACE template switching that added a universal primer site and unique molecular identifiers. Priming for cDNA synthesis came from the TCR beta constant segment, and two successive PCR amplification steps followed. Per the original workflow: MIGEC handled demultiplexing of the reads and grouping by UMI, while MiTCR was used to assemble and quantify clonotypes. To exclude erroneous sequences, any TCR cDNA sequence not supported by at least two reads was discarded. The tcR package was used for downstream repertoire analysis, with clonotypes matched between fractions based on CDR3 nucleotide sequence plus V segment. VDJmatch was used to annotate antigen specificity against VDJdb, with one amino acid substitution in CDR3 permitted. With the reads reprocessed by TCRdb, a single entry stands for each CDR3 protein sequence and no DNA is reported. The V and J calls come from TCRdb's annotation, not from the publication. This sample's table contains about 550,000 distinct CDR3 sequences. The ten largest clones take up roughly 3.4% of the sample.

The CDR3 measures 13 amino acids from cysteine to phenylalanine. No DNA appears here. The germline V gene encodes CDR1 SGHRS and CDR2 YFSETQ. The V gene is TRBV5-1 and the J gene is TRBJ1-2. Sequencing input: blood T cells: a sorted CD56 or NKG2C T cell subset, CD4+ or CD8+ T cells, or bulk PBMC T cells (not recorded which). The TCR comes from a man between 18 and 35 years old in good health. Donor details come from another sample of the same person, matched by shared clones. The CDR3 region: CASQPDGVYGYTF.